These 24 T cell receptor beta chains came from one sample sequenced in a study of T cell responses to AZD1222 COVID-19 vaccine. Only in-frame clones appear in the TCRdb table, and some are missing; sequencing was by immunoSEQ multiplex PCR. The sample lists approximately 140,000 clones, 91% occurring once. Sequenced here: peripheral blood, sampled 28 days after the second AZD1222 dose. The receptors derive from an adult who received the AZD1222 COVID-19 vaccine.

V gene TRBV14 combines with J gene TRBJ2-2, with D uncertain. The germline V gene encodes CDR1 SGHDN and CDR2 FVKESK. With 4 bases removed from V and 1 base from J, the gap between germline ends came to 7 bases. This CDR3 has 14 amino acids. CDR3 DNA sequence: TGTGCCAGCAGCCCATACATGAACACCGGGGAGCTGTTTTTT. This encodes CASSPYMNTGELFF.

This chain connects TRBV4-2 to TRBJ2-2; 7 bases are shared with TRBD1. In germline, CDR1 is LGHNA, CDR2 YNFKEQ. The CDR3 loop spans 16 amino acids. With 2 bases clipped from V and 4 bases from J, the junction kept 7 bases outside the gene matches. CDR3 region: CASSQSGTASTGELFF. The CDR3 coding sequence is TGTGCCAGCAGCCAATCCGGGACAGCCTCCACCGGGGAGCTGTTTTTT.

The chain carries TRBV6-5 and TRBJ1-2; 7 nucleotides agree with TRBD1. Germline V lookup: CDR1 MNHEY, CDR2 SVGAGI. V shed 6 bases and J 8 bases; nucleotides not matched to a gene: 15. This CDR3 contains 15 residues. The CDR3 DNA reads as TGTGCCAGCAGGAACACCCAGACAGGGACGGCAGGCTACACCTTC. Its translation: CASRNTQTGTAGYTF.

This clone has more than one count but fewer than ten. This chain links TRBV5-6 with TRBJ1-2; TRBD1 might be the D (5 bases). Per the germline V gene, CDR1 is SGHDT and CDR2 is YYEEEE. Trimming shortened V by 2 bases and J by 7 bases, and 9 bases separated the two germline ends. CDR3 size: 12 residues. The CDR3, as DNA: TGTGCCAGCAGCTTCACGCAGGGTGGCTACACCTTC. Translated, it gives CASSFTQGGYTF.

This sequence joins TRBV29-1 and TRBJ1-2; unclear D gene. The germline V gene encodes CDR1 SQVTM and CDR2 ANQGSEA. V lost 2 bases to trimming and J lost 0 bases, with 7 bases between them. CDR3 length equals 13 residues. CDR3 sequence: CSVERQTNYGYTF. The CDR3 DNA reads TGCAGCGTTGAACGCCAGACTAACTATGGCTACACCTTC.

CDR3 amino acids: CASGPNLHTDTQYF. The CDR3 coding sequence is TGTGCTAGTGGCCCTAATTTACACACAGATACGCAGTATTTT. This rearrangement joins TRBV12-5 to TRBJ2-3; D ambiguous. Germline V gives CDR1 LGHNT, CDR2 FRNRAP. The CDR3 is 14 residues long. The V end lost 6 bases, the J end lost 2 bases, and 12 bases lay between the germline ends.

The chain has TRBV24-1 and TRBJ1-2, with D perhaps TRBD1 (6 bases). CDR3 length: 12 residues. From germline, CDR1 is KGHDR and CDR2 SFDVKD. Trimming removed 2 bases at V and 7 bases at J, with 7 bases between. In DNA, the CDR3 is TGTGCCACCAGTGATTCACAGGGTGGCTACACCTTC. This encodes CATSDSQGGYTF.

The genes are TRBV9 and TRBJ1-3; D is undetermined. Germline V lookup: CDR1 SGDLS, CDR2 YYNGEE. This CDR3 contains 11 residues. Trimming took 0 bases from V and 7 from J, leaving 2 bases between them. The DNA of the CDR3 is TGTGCCAGCAGCGTAGATAACACCATATATTTT. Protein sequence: CASSVDNTIYF.

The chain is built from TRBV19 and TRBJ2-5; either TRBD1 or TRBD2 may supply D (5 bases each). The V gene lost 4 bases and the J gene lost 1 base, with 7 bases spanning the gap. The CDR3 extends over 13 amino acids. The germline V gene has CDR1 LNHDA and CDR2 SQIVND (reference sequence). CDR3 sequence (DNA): TGTGCCAGTAGTACAGGGACCCAAGAGACCCAGTACTTC. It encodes CASSTGTQETQYF. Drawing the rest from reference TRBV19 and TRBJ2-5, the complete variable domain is DGGITQSPKYLFRKEGQNVTLSCEQNLNHDAMYWYRQDPGQGLRLIYYSQIVNDFQKGDIAEGYSVSREKKESFPLTVTSAQKNPTAFYLCASSTGTQETQYFGPGTRLLVL.

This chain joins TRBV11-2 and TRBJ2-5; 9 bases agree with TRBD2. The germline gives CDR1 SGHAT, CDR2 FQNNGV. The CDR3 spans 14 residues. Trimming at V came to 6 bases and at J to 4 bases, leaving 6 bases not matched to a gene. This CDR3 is CASRLSGRAETQYF. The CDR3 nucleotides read TGTGCCAGCAGACTTAGCGGGAGAGCAGAGACCCAGTACTTC. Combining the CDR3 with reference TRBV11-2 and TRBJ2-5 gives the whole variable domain EAGVAQSPRYKIIEKRQSVAFWCNPISGHATLYWYQQILGQGPKLLIQFQNNGVVDDSQLPKDRFSAERLKGVDSTLKIQPAKLEDSAVYLCASRLSGRAETQYFGPGTRLLVL.

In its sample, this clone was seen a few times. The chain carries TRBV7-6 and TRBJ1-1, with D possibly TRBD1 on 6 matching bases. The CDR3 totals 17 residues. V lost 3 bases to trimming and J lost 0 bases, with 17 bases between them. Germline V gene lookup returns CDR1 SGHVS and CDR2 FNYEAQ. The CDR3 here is CASSLTTPGVMNTEAFF. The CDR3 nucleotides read TGTGCCAGCAGCTTGACTACCCCAGGGGTCATGAACACTGAAGCTTTCTTT.

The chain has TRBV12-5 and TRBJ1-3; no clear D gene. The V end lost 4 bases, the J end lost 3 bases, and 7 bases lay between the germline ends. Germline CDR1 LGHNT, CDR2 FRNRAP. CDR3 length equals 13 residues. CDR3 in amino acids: CASGWGNGNTIYF. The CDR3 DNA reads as TGTGCTAGTGGTTGGGGTAATGGAAACACCATATATTTT.

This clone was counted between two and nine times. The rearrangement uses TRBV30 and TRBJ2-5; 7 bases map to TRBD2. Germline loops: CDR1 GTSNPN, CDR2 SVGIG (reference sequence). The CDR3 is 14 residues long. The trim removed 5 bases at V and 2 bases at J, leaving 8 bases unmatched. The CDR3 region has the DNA TGTGCCTGGGGGACCGGGACTACACAAGAGACCCAGTACTTC. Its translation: CAWGTGTTQETQYF. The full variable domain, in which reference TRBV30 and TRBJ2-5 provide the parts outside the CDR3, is SQTIHQWPATLVQPVGSPLSLECTVEGTSNPNLYWYRQAAGRGLQLLFYSVGIGQISSEVPQNLSASRPQDRQFILSSKKLLLSDSGFYLCAWGTGTTQETQYFGPGTRLLVL.

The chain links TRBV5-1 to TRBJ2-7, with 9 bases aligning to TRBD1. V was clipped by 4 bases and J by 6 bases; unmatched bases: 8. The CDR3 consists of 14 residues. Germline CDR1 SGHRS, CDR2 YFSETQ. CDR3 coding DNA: TGCGCCAGCAGCCGGGACAGGGTGTCAAGCGAGCAGTACTTC. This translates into CASSRDRVSSEQYF.

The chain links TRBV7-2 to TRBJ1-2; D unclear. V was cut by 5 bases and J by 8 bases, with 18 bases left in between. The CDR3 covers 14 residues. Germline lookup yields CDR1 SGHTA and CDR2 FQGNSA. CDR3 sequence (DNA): TGTGCCAGCAGCGCCAATCCGGGTATGGGGGGCTACACCTTC. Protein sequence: CASSANPGMGGYTF.

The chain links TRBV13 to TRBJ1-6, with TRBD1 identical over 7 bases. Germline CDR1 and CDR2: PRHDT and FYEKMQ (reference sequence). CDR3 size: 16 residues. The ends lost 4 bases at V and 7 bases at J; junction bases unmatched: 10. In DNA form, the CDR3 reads TGTGCCAGCAGCTCCCTGGGCAGGGACAGAAATTCACCCCTCCACTTT. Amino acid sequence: CASSSLGRDRNSPLHF. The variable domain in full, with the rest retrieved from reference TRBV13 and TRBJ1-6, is AAGVIQSPRHLIKEKRETATLKCYPIPRHDTVYWYQQGPGQDPQFLISFYEKMQSDKGSIPDRFSAQQFSDYHSELNMSSLELGDSALYFCASSSLGRDRNSPLHFGNGTRLTVT.

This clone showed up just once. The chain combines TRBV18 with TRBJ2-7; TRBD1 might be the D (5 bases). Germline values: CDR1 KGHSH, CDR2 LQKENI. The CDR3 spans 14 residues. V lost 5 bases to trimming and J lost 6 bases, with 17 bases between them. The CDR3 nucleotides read TGTGCCAGCTCAGAAACAAGGGGTTGGGGCGAGCAGTACTTC. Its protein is CASSETRGWGEQYF.

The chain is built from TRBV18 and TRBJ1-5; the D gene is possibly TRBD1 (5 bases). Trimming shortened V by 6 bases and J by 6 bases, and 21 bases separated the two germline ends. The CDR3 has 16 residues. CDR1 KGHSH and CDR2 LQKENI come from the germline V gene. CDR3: CASSPLGEGDIQPQHF. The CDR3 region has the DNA TGTGCCAGCTCCCCTTTGGGGGAGGGAGATATTCAGCCCCAGCATTTT.

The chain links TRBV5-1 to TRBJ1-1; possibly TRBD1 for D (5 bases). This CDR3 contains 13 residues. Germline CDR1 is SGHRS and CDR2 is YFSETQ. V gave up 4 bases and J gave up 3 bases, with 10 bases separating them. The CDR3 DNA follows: TGCGCCAGCAGCGGTTTGGGGGACACTGAAGCTTTCTTT. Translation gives CASSGLGDTEAFF.

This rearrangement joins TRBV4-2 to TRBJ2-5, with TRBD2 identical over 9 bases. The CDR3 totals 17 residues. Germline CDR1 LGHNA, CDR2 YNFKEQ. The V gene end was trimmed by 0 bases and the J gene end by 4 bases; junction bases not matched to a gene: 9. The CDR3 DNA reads TGTGCCAGCAGCCAAGATTATCGGCGGGGGGGCCTAGAGACCCAGTACTTC. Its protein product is CASSQDYRRGGLETQYF.

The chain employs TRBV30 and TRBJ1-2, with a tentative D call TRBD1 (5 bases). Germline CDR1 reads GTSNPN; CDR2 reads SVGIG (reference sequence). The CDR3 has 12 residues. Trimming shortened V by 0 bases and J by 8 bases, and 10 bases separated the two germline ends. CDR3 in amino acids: CAWSVSQGGYTF. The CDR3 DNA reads TGTGCCTGGAGTGTAAGCCAGGGCGGCTACACCTTC.

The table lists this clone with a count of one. The DNA for the CDR3 is TGTGCCACCAGTGATGAGGGCCACCACGAGCAGTACTTC. Its protein product is CATSDEGHHEQYF. This rearrangement joins TRBV24-1 to TRBJ2-7, with D maybe TRBD2 (5 bases). CDR1 is KGHDR, CDR2 SFDVKD, per germline. The CDR3 is 13 amino acids. Deletions cut 3 bases from V and 5 bases from J, with 10 bases between.

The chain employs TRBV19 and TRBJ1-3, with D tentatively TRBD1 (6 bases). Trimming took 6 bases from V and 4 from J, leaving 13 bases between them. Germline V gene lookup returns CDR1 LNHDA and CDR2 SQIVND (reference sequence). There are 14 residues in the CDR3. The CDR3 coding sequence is TGTGCCAGTAGCATTACAGGGAACGGAAACACCATATATTTT. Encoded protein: CASSITGNGNTIYF.

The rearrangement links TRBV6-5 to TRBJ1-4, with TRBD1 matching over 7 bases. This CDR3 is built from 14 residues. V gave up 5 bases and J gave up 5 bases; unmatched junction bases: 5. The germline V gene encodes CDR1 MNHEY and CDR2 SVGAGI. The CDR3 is CASSLDRENEKLFF. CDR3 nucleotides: TGTGCCAGCAGTCTCGACAGGGAGAATGAAAAACTGTTTTTT.